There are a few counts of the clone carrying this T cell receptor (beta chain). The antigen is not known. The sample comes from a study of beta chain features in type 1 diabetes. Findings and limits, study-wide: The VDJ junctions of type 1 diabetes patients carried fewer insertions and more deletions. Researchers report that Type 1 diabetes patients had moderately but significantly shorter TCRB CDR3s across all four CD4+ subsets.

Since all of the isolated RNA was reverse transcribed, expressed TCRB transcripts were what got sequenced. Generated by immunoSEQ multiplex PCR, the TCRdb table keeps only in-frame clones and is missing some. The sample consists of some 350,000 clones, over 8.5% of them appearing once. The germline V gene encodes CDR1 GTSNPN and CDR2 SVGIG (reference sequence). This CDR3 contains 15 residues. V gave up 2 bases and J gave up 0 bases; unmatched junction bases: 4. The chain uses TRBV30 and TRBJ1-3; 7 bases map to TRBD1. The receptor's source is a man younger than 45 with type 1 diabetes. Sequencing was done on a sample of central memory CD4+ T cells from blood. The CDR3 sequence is CAWSRGRLSGNTIYF. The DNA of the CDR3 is TGTGCCTGGAGTAGGGGGCGCCTCTCTGGAAACACCATATATTTT.